The rows below give T cell receptor beta chains drawn from one sample of a study of shared clonotypes between healthy human individuals. Profiled with immunoSEQ multiplex PCR; TCRdb holds only in-frame clones, not every one. The profile shows about 2.1 million clones, 80% to 95% of them singletons. The sample comprised naive CD8+ T cells from PBMCs. All receptors derive from a man in his late teens or twenties in good health. Some clones in this sample may be carry-over from other donors' samples. Both conserved end residues are part of each CDR3. D genes are given only for firm matches. Expanded clones get a size class; other rows say once, few or many, or leave the size out.

abundance,v_gene,d_gene,j_gene,CDR3aa,CDR3nt
once,TRBV7-8,-,TRBJ1-3,CASSPGRHSGNTIYF,TGTGCCAGCAGCCCAGGACGGCACTCTGGAAACACCATATATTTT
-,TRBV7-2,-,TRBJ2-7,CASSLIRRGISYEQYF,TGTGCCAGCAGCTTAATCCGGCGCGGGATCTCCTACGAGCAGTACTTC
-,TRBV19,-,TRBJ2-7,CASRRQTLSNEQYF,TGTGCCAGTCGACGACAAACATTATCCAACGAGCAGTACTTC
once,TRBV7-8,TRBD2,TRBJ2-1,CASSLVLAGGLEQFF,TGTGCCAGCAGCTTAGTCCTAGCGGGAGGGCTTGAGCAGTTCTTC
few,TRBV2,-,TRBJ1-1,CASSGRQAEAFF,TGTGCCAGCTCAGGTCGACAAGCTGAAGCTTTCTTT
-,TRBV20-1,-,TRBJ1-2,CSATREGYTF,TGCAGTGCTACCCGGGAAGGCTACACCTTC
-,TRBV5-5,TRBD1,TRBJ2-2,CASSSGTGDTGELFF,TGTGCCAGCAGCTCCGGGACAGGGGACACCGGGGAGCTGTTTTTT
-,TRBV27,TRBD1,TRBJ2-7,CASSPSRDSSHEQYF,TGTGCCAGCAGCCCCAGCCGGGACAGCTCCCACGAGCAGTACTTC
-,TRBV9,-,TRBJ2-2,CASSPMRGINTGELFF,TGTGCCAGCTCCCCTATGCGCGGGATAAACACCGGGGAGCTGTTTTTT
-,TRBV5-6,-,TRBJ2-7,CASSLESYEQYF,TGTGCCAGCAGCTTGGAGTCCTACGAGCAGTACTTC
-,TRBV18,TRBD1,TRBJ1-5,CASSPVRVQTGDHSNQPQHF,TGTGCCAGCTCACCTGTTCGAGTACAAACAGGGGATCATAGCAATCAGCCCCAGCATTTT
-,TRBV7-6,TRBD2,TRBJ2-7,CASSRLASGGPYEQYF,TGTGCCAGCAGTCGGCTTGCGAGCGGGGGTCCCTACGAGCAGTACTTC
-,TRBV9,TRBD1,TRBJ1-1,CASSGEGQGAPTEAFF,TGTGCCAGCAGCGGAGAGGGACAGGGGGCGCCGACTGAAGCTTTCTTT
-,TRBV28,-,TRBJ2-1,CASTPPDRNNEQFF,TGTGCCAGCACCCCCCCCGACAGAAACAATGAGCAGTTCTTC
-,TRBV5-6,-,TRBJ1-1,CASSLTGYRTEAFF,TGTGCCAGCAGCTTAACAGGTTATCGGACTGAAGCTTTCTTT
few,TRBV28,-,TRBJ1-5,CASSHGWQPQHF,TGTGCCAGCAGTCACGGTTGGCAGCCCCAGCATTTT
-,TRBV9,-,TRBJ2-3,CASSVGGKAADTQYF,TGTGCCAGCAGCGTAGGGGGCAAGGCGGCAGATACGCAGTATTTT
-,TRBV9,-,TRBJ1-1,CASSQGGAEAFF,TGTGCCAGCAGCCAAGGGGGGGCTGAAGCTTTCTTT
-,TRBV14,TRBD2,TRBJ2-2,CASSQELVSSGKNTGELFF,TGTGCCAGCAGCCAAGAATTGGTCTCTAGCGGGAAGAACACCGGGGAGCTGTTTTTT
-,TRBV7-8,-,TRBJ1-3,CASSRTISGNTIYF,TGTGCCAGCAGCCGGACTATCTCTGGAAACACCATATATTTT
-,TRBV4-3,-,TRBJ2-1,CASSRLTDPYNEQFF,TGCGCCAGCAGCCGGCTTACGGACCCCTACAATGAGCAGTTCTTC
-,TRBV27,TRBD2,TRBJ2-7,CASSKGTSGTNEQYF,TGTGCCAGCAGCAAAGGGACTAGCGGGACCAACGAGCAGTACTTC
-,TRBV25-1,TRBD1,TRBJ1-6,CASSEPDRAYGSPLHF,TGTGCCAGCAGTGAACCGGACAGGGCCTATGGTTCACCCCTCCACTTT
-,TRBV4-1,TRBD2,TRBJ2-1,CASSQGGYLAGQGNEQFF,TGCGCCAGCAGCCAAGGGGGGTATCTAGCGGGACAAGGTAATGAGCAGTTCTTC